The clone carrying this T cell receptor beta chain was observed once. The sample is drawn from a study of blood T cells in healthy people across ages. A second roughly 6 to 11 cycle PCR used barcoded and J-beta primers. TCRdb re-called the 5' RACE reads with MiXCR, one entry per CDR3 protein. The sample contains about 560,000 distinct CDR3 sequences, 27% of which appear only once. Healthy Caucasian individuals from Russia aged about 6 to 90 served as donors. The sample was also linked to a second study, of T cells of mothers and their children. As reported in that work: Every mother supplied over 9 million TCR beta CDR3 reads and every child 2.5 million to 3.5 million.

The sequence was obtained from a boy younger than 10 in good health. Sequencing was done on a sample of blood.

DNA of the CDR3: TGTGCCAGCAGCGGCACAGCGCGCCAAGAGACCCAGTACTTC. Translated, it gives CASSGTARQETQYF. J is TRBJ2-5 and V is TRBV5-6; D gene unclear. Trimming shortened V by 4 bases and J by 1 base, and 11 bases separated the two germline ends. This CDR3 spans 14 amino acids. Germline V gene data show CDR1 as SGHDT and CDR2 as YYEEEE.